A selection of T cell receptor beta chains follows, all from one sample in a study of neurological immune-mediated disorders. TCRdb re-called the 5' RACE reads with MiXCR, one entry per CDR3 protein. The data contain 64,000 or so distinct CDR3 sequences, 10% of them singletons. Sequencing was carried out using PBMCs. These TCRs come from a man aged 30 to 45 in good health. The CDR3 runs from the conserved cysteine through the conserved F or W. D genes are given only for firm matches. Clone size is not always given. Where it is, it says once, few, many or a class for expanded clones.

abundance | j_gene | d_gene | v_gene | CDR3nt | CDR3aa
many | TRBJ1-2 | TRBD1 | TRBV5-1 | TGCGCCAGCAGCACGGGGGACAGGGGGAATGGCTACACCTTC | CASSTGDRGNGYTF
many | TRBJ2-5 | TRBD1 | TRBV5-1 | TGCGCCAGCAGCTTGGAAGGACAGGGCCAAGAGACCCAGTACTTC | CASSLEGQGQETQYF
many | TRBJ1-5 | NA | TRBV5-1 | TGCGCCAGCAGCCGCCAGCCAGCTCAGCCCCAGCATTTT | CASSRQPAQPQHF
NA | TRBJ1-1 | TRBD1 | TRBV4-1 | TGCGCCAGCAGCCACACAGGGGGCAAATCGACTACTGAAGCGTTCTTT | CASSHTGGKSTTEAFF
many | TRBJ2-2 | TRBD1 | TRBV29-1 | TGCAGCGTGGAAGACAGGGCGAACACCGGGGAGCTGTTTTTT | CSVEDRANTGELFF
many | TRBJ1-4 | NA | TRBV5-1 | TGCGCCAGCAGCTTGGGGGTCGGGAGCGCAACTAATGAAAAACTGTTTTTT | CASSLGVGSATNEKLFF
many | TRBJ2-3 | NA | TRBV5-1 | TGCGCCAGCAGCGGAACGGTACAGGTTTCTAGCACAGATACGCAGTATTTT | CASSGTVQVSSTDTQYF
many | TRBJ2-5 | NA | TRBV10-3 | TGTGCCATCAGTGGGAAACAACAAGAGACCCAGTACTTC | CAISGKQQETQYF
medium-sized | TRBJ2-3 | NA | TRBV7-3 | TGTGCCAGCAGCTTAAGGGGACACTTCCTCACAGATACGCAGTATTTT | CASSLRGHFLTDTQYF
many | TRBJ2-3 | NA | TRBV7-2 | TGTGCCAGCAGCTCTCTTTGGGGGTCCACAGATACGCAGTATTTT | CASSSLWGSTDTQYF
NA | TRBJ1-1 | NA | TRBV7-2 | TGTGCCAGCAGCTTAGCGAGGGTAGGGGACACTGAAGCTTTCTTT | CASSLARVGDTEAFF
many | TRBJ1-5 | TRBD1 | TRBV5-1 | TGCGCCAGCAGCGTGACAGGGGACCCCAATCAGCCCCAGCATTTT | CASSVTGDPNQPQHF
NA | TRBJ2-3 | TRBD2 | TRBV2 | TGTGCCAGCAGTGAGGGGGGGCTAGCGGGAGTCACGCAGTATTTT | CASSEGGLAGVTQYF
NA | TRBJ2-7 | NA | TRBV14 | TGTGCCAGCAGCCAAGGGTTCGAGGCTTTTTACGAGCAGTACTTC | CASSQGFEAFYEQYF
NA | TRBJ2-2 | NA | TRBV18 | TGTGCCAGCTCACCCCCCCGAGAGAACACCGGGGAGCTGTTTTTT | CASSPPRENTGELFF
many | TRBJ2-1 | NA | TRBV24-1 | TGTGCCACCAGTGCCGGGGGTAGCCTACCCTACAATGAGCAGTTCTTC | CATSAGGSLPYNEQFF
many | TRBJ2-3 | NA | TRBV7-2 | TGTGCCAGCAGCTTAGCCCGGGCTAGCACAGATACGCAGTATTTT | CASSLARASTDTQYF
many | TRBJ2-7 | NA | TRBV11-2 | TGTGCCAGCAGCCCCCTTTCCCGACGGAGGAACGCCACCTACGAGCAGTACTTC | CASSPLSRRRNATYEQYF
many | TRBJ2-3 | TRBD2 | TRBV5-1 | TGCGCCAGCAGCTTGACTAGCGGGATCCTCACAGATACGCAGTATTTT | CASSLTSGILTDTQYF
many | TRBJ2-3 | TRBD1 | TRBV20-1 | TGCAGTGCCCACGACCGGGACAGGGGGGTAGATACGCAGTATTTT | CSAHDRDRGVDTQYF
many | TRBJ1-1 | NA | TRBV20-1 | TGCAGTGCTAGGGCCCGCCAGGGGCTAAACACTGAAGCTTTCTTT | CSARARQGLNTEAFF
few | TRBJ1-4 | NA | TRBV20-1 | TGCAGTGCTAGAGACCTACCCAGTAGAACTAATGAAAAACTGTTTTTT | CSARDLPSRTNEKLFF
NA | TRBJ2-2 | TRBD2 | TRBV27 | TGTGCCAGCAGTGGACTAGCGGTGTCCACCGGGGAGCTGTTTTTT | CASSGLAVSTGELFF
many | TRBJ2-3 | NA | TRBV10-3 | TGTGCCATCAGTGGGGGTGGAGGCCGCACAGATACGCAGTATTTT | CAISGGGGRTDTQYF
NA | TRBJ2-1 | TRBD2 | TRBV5-1 | TGCGCCAGCGGCCCGGGACTAGCGGGGGACTACAATGAGCAGTTCTTC | CASGPGLAGDYNEQFF
many | TRBJ2-1 | NA | TRBV18 | TGTGCCAGCACGCCGGGCCGCGGGCGGTACAATGAGCAGTTCTTC | CASTPGRGRYNEQFF
many | TRBJ2-1 | TRBD2 | TRBV20-1 | TGCAGTGCTAGTGGCCTAGCGGGAGGGCCGGGGGGTAATGAGCAGTTCTTC | CSASGLAGGPGGNEQFF
many | TRBJ2-2 | NA | TRBV7-8 | TGTGCCAGCAGCTTAGTTCCCGGAACGAACACCGGGGAGCTGTTTTTT | CASSLVPGTNTGELFF
NA | TRBJ2-7 | NA | TRBV10-3 | TGTGCCATCACCCTCTACGAGCAGTACTTC | CAITLYEQYF
many | TRBJ2-3 | NA | TRBV29-1 | TGCAGCGACCGAAAGGGAGATACGCAGTATTTT | CSDRKGDTQYF
many | TRBJ2-3 | TRBD1 | TRBV14 | TGTGCCAGCAGCCCCCGACAGGGGACCGGCACAGATACGCAGTATTTT | CASSPRQGTGTDTQYF
many | TRBJ2-3 | NA | TRBV28 | TGTGCCAGCAATTCGGTAGCGGCGGGCGCAGATACGCAGTATTTT | CASNSVAAGADTQYF
many | TRBJ2-5 | TRBD2 | TRBV15 | TGTGCCACCAGCAGAGTCAGCGGGGAGGGCCGGGAGACCCAGTACTTC | CATSRVSGEGRETQYF
NA | TRBJ1-4 | TRBD1 | TRBV7-9 | TGTGCCAGCAGCAGAGACAGGGATGAAAAACTGTTTTTT | CASSRDRDEKLFF
many | TRBJ2-5 | TRBD1 | TRBV5-1 | TGCGCCAGCAGCTCCGGGACAGGGAGAGAGACCCAGTACTTC | CASSSGTGRETQYF
many | TRBJ1-5 | TRBD1 | TRBV5-1 | TGCGCCAGCAGCTTGAAGGGGACAGGTCAGCCCCAGCATTTT | CASSLKGTGQPQHF